Listed here are 31 T cell receptor beta chains from one sample, sequenced in a study of T-cell memory formation after mild COVID-19. TCRdb redid the calling of the 5' RACE reads with MiXCR, one entry per CDR3 protein. The sample consists of about 260,000 distinct CDR3 sequences, around 15% of them appearing once. Sequenced input: PBMCs or a T cell subset sorted from them (not recorded which). The receptors were gathered from a man aged 18-30 years who had mild COVID-19 (a few samples of this study predate the infection). Cell type and time point are not known.

The sample holds a few counts of this clonotype. The V gene is TRBV12-3 or TRBV12-4, the J gene TRBJ1-1; D perhaps matches TRBD1 (6 bases). This CDR3 spans 12 amino acids. Trimming removed 6 bases from V and 8 bases from J, with 13 bases in between. As DNA, the CDR3 is TGTGCCAGCAGCCTCCAGACAGGAGAAGCTTTCTTT. It specifies CASSLQTGEAFF.

This clonotype showed up just a few times. A much larger clonotype is one base distant, so this may be a read error. The chain joins TRBV12-3 or TRBV12-4 to TRBJ1-5; possibly TRBD1 for D (6 bases). The CDR3 runs 12 residues. The germline V and J ends were trimmed by 5 bases and 6 bases, with 8 bases remaining between them. In DNA, the CDR3 is TGTGCCAGCAGTATAGGGGGTCAGCCCCAGCATTTT. It encodes CASSIGGQPQHF.

This clonotype showed up just a few times. The chain employs TRBV7-8 and TRBJ2-5, with D perhaps matching TRBD1 (7 bases). V dropped 5 bases and J dropped 0 bases, with 19 bases sitting between them. Looked up from germline, CDR1 is SGHVS and CDR2 is FQNEAQ. The CDR3 contains 17 residues. The CDR3 DNA is TGTGCCAGCAGCCAGGGGGGACACCAACCGTACCAAGAGACCCAGTACTTC. It codes for CASSQGGHQPYQETQYF.

The J gene is TRBJ1-1, the V gene TRBV6-2 or TRBV6-3, with a tentative D call TRBD1 (5 bases). Germline V gene sequence: CDR1 MNHEY, CDR2 SVGEGT. Trimming took off 2 bases at V and 6 bases at J, with 16 bases between the two ends. The CDR3 has 15 residues. CDR3: CASSYSRYRGPEAFF. CDR3 sequence (DNA): TGTGCCAGCAGTTACAGTCGGTATCGGGGACCTGAAGCTTTCTTT.

V and J are TRBV7-9 and TRBJ2-7; D unclear. Germline V gene data show CDR1 as SEHNR and CDR2 as FQNEAQ (reference sequence). This CDR3 comprises 13 residues. Between the trimmed V and J ends, which lost 8 bases and 0 bases, there was a span of 11 bases. Here the CDR3 DNA reads TGTGCCAGCTCGGTGGTAAACTCCTACGAGCAGTACTTC. It is translated as CASSVVNSYEQYF. Drawing the rest from reference TRBV7-9 and TRBJ2-7, the complete variable domain is DTGVSQNPRHKITKRGQNVTFRCDPISEHNRLYWYRQTLGQGPEFLTYFQNEAQLEKSRLLSDRFSAERPKGSFSTLEIQRTEQGDSAMYLCASSVVNSYEQYFGPGTRLTVT.

V and J are TRBV12-3 or TRBV12-4 and TRBJ2-1, with a tentative D call TRBD2 (6 bases). The CDR3 contains 20 residues. Trimming removed 4 bases at V and 3 bases at J, with 28 bases between. CDR3 in DNA: TGTGCCAGCAGTTCAACTCCCGGGGGTCCCCTAAGTCCCTACTACAATGAGCAGTTCTTC. It codes for CASSSTPGGPLSPYYNEQFF.

The rearrangement uses TRBV5-1 and TRBJ2-5; 7 bases are shared with TRBD1. The CDR3 is made up of 15 amino acids. V gave up 0 bases and J gave up 4 bases; unmatched junction bases: 6. Germline V lookup: CDR1 SGHRS, CDR2 YFSETQ. The CDR3 sequence: CASSLAPGGSETQYF. The CDR3 nucleotides read TGCGCCAGCAGCTTGGCGCCAGGGGGATCAGAGACCCAGTACTTC.

V is TRBV7-6 and J is TRBJ2-2; 9 positions match TRBD2. CDR3 length: 15 residues. With V trimmed by 3 bases and J by 6 bases, 5 bases remained unmatched. The germline V gene has CDR1 SGHVS and CDR2 FNYEAQ. Here the CDR3 reads CASSLRGGLSGELFF. Written as DNA, the CDR3 is TGTGCCAGCAGCTTGCGGGGGGGCTTGTCCGGGGAGCTGTTTTTT.

This clonotype has more than one count but fewer than ten. The rearrangement links TRBV12-3 or TRBV12-4 to TRBJ1-1, with 9 bases matching TRBD1. V shed 6 bases and J 5 bases; nucleotides not matched to a gene: 16. The CDR3 has 17 residues. Here the CDR3 DNA reads TGTGCCAGCAGCCCCGGGACAGGGTCTATCCTTCCGACTGAAGCTTTCTTT. Translated: CASSPGTGSILPTEAFF.

J is TRBJ1-2 and V is TRBV20-1, with TRBD1 identical over 8 bases. Germline V gene lookup returns CDR1 DFQATT and CDR2 SNEGSKA (reference sequence). V lost 4 bases and J lost 5; bases outside the gene matches: 18. The CDR3 sequence is 17 residues long. The CDR3 loop is CSATAPSGTGEGYGYTF. CDR3 bases: TGCAGTGCTACCGCCCCTTCCGGGACAGGAGAGGGATATGGCTACACCTTC.

The chain joins TRBV2 to TRBJ1-5; TRBD1 matches at 9 bases. The CDR3 is 13 residues long. The V gene's germline CDR1 is SNHLY and CDR2 FYNNEI. J gave up 10 bases and V 8 bases, and 9 bases lay outside the gene matches. CDR3 amino acids: CASGPGQGIPQHF. The CDR3 DNA reads as TGTGCCAGCGGCCCGGGACAGGGTATACCCCAGCATTTT.

This clonotype has only a few counts. This rearrangement joins TRBV6-5 to TRBJ2-3, with TRBD2 matching 8 bases. Germline values: CDR1 MNHEY, CDR2 SVGAGI. The ends lost 0 bases at V and 1 base at J; junction bases unmatched: 12. This CDR3 region has 19 residues. CDR3 in DNA: TGTGCCAGCAGTTACTCTCGGCCGGGGGGGGCGCATGGCACAGATACGCAGTATTTT. Encoded protein: CASSYSRPGGAHGTDTQYF.

The table lists this clonotype with a few counts. The chain couples TRBV4-2 to TRBJ2-7; 7 positions match TRBD1. CDR3 size: 15 residues. Germline values: CDR1 LGHNA, CDR2 YNFKEQ. Trimming at V came to 5 bases and at J to 2 bases, leaving 9 bases not matched to a gene. The DNA for the CDR3 is TGTGCCAGCAGCTTAAACAGGGACAGTCCCTACGAGCAGTACTTC. It codes for CASSLNRDSPYEQYF.

This chain joins TRBV20-1 and TRBJ2-3, with unresolved D. CDR3 length: 12 amino acids. CDR1 is DFQATT, CDR2 SNEGSKA, per germline (reference sequence). The germline V and J ends were trimmed by 3 bases and 0 bases, with 4 bases remaining between them. Written as DNA, the CDR3 is TGCAGTGCTAGGGCTAGCACAGATACGCAGTATTTT. This encodes CSARASTDTQYF.

The rearrangement uses TRBV12-3 or TRBV12-4 and TRBJ1-1; perhaps TRBD1 as D (5 bases). The CDR3 is made up of 14 amino acids. V gave up 6 bases and J gave up 6 bases, with 17 bases separating them. The chain's CDR3 is CASRSRAGRAEAFF. Written as DNA, the CDR3 is TGTGCCAGCAGGTCCCGAGCAGGGAGGGCTGAAGCTTTCTTT.

The chain is built from TRBV12-5 and TRBJ1-1; D unresolved. Trimming left V 3 bases short and J 5 bases short, with 1 base between. The CDR3 runs 10 residues. Germline V gene data show CDR1 as LGHNT and CDR2 as FRNRAP. This chain's CDR3 is CASGLTEAFF. CDR3 DNA: TGTGCTAGTGGTTTAACTGAAGCTTTCTTT. Complete variable domain (other parts from reference TRBV12-5 and TRBJ1-1): DARVTQTPRHKVTEMGQEVTMRCQPILGHNTVFWYRQTMMQGLELLAYFRNRAPLDDSGMPKDRFSAEMPDATLATLKIQPSEPRDSAVYFCASGLTEAFFGQGTRLTVV.

This clonotype turned up a few times. The V and J genes are TRBV7-2 and TRBJ2-3, with D possibly matching TRBD1 (5 bases). Germline loops: CDR1 SGHTA, CDR2 FQGNSA. The V gene lost 5 bases and the J gene lost 0 bases, with 9 bases spanning the gap. This CDR3 region has 14 residues. Here the CDR3 reads CASSIGASTDTQYF. The CDR3 DNA follows: TGTGCCAGCAGCATAGGGGCTAGCACAGATACGCAGTATTTT.

This clonotype was seen a handful of times. J is TRBJ1-4 and V is TRBV5-5, with 7 positions matching TRBD1. Trimming at V came to 2 bases and at J to 8 bases, leaving 6 bases not matched to a gene. Germline V gives CDR1 SGHKS, CDR2 YYEKEE (reference sequence). The CDR3 has 14 residues. This CDR3 reads CASSFSQGLEKLFF. CDR3 DNA sequence: TGTGCCAGCAGCTTTTCACAGGGGTTGGAAAAACTGTTTTTT.

This clonotype occurred a few times. CDR3 DNA sequence: TGCGCCAGCAGTTCGGAGGGGCCGAGAGATACGCAGTATTTT. It encodes CASSSEGPRDTQYF. V gene TRBV5-1 combines with J gene TRBJ2-3; maybe TRBD2 (6 bases). There are 14 residues in the CDR3. The germline gives CDR1 SGHRS, CDR2 YFSETQ. With 5 bases removed from V and 5 bases from J, the gap between germline ends came to 15 bases.

This clonotype was found a few times. The chain links TRBV7-6 to TRBJ2-5; possibly TRBD2 for D (6 bases). The CDR3 has 15 residues. V gave up 2 bases and J gave up 4 bases, with 14 bases separating them. Germline V gene lookup returns CDR1 SGHVS and CDR2 FNYEAQ. The CDR3 DNA reads as TGTGCCAGCAGCTTAAAGGTGGAGGGTCGAGAGACCCAGTACTTC. The encoded protein is CASSLKVEGRETQYF.

The rearrangement joins TRBV7-2 to TRBJ1-1; tentatively, D is TRBD1 (6 bases). Germline V gene data show CDR1 as SGHTA and CDR2 as FQGNSA. The ends were cut back, 3 bases at V and 3 bases at J, with 8 bases in the middle. The length of the CDR3 is 13 residues. The CDR3 here is CASSFGQHTEAFF. The CDR3 bases are TGTGCCAGCAGCTTCGGACAGCACACTGAAGCTTTCTTT.

This rearrangement joins TRBV28 to TRBJ1-5; a possible D gene is TRBD1 (6 bases). This CDR3 has 15 amino acids. Germline CDR1 reads MDHEN; CDR2 reads SYDVKM. Between the trimmed V and J ends, which lost 6 bases and 1 base, there was a span of 13 bases. This CDR3 reads CASRPRTVSNQPQHF. The CDR3 bases are TGTGCCAGCAGACCTAGGACAGTGAGCAATCAGCCCCAGCATTTT.

The CDR3 DNA reads TGTGCCAGCAGCTTGTCGCCGGAGAACAATGAGCAGTTCTTC. Protein sequence: CASSLSPENNEQFF. V usage is TRBV5-5 and J usage is TRBJ2-1; D is ambiguous. Deletions cut 1 base from V and 5 bases from J, with 10 bases between. The germline CDR1 and CDR2 sequences are SGHKS and YYEKEE (reference sequence). The CDR3 length is 14 residues.

The chain recombines TRBV4-3 with TRBJ2-5; 7 nucleotides line up with TRBD1. The junction had 9 bases not matched to a gene; V was cut back by 3 bases and J by 5 bases. This CDR3 has 15 residues. CDR1 and CDR2 from the germline V gene are LGHNA and YSLEER. The DNA for the CDR3 is TGCGCCAGCAGCCAGGGACAGCAGGGTCGGGAGACCCAGTACTTC. Encoded protein: CASSQGQQGRETQYF.

The V call is TRBV11-1, the J call TRBJ2-3, with TRBD2 matching over 12 bases. CDR1 is SGHAT, CDR2 FQDESV, per germline (reference sequence). The length of the CDR3 is 16 residues. V shed 5 bases, J shed 2 bases, and the junction held 5 bases outside the gene matches. The CDR3 DNA follows: TGTGCCAGCAGCCTGAGACTAGCGGGGGACACAGATACGCAGTATTTT. Translating gives CASSLRLAGDTDTQYF. Full variable domain (outside the CDR3, taken from reference TRBV11-1 and TRBJ2-3): EAEVAQSPRYKITEKSQAVAFWCDPISGHATLYWYRQILGQGPELLVQFQDESVVDDSQLPKDRFSAERLKGVDSTLKIQPAELGDSAMYLCASSLRLAGDTDTQYFGPGTRLTVL.

The chain is built from TRBV24-1 and TRBJ2-1; no clear D. The CDR3 spans 12 residues. Germline V gene lookup returns CDR1 KGHDR and CDR2 SFDVKD. Trimming pared 3 bases from V and 8 bases from J, leaving 7 bases between. The DNA for the CDR3 is TGTGCCACCAGTGATAGATCGGATGAGCAGTTCTTC. Translated: CATSDRSDEQFF.

This clonotype was counted ten times or more. The rearrangement joins TRBV7-6 to TRBJ2-2; the D is unclear. In germline, CDR1 is SGHVS, CDR2 FNYEAQ. Trimming cost V 3 bases and J 0 bases, with 5 bases left between them. The CDR3 extends over 14 amino acids. CDR3 region: CASSLTANTGELFF. The CDR3 DNA sequence: TGTGCCAGCAGCTTGACGGCGAACACCGGGGAGCTGTTTTTT.

This clonotype appeared a single time. The rearrangement links TRBV5-6 to TRBJ2-1, with TRBD1 identical over 9 bases. CDR3 length: 17 amino acids. CDR1 and CDR2 from the germline V gene are SGHDT and YYEEEE. Trimming removed 0 bases from V and 4 bases from J; junction bases left unmatched: 8. In nucleotides, the CDR3 is TGTGCCAGCAGCTTGGAAGGGACAGGGCTCTTTTACAATGAGCAGTTCTTC. It yields the protein CASSLEGTGLFYNEQFF.

This clonotype was counted between two and nine times. V gene TRBV12-3 or TRBV12-4 combines with J gene TRBJ1-1; D remains ambiguous. The length of the CDR3 is 14 residues. V lost 3 bases, J lost 1 base, and 9 bases lay in between. In nucleotides, the CDR3 is TGTGCCAGCAGTTTTACTACCTGGAACACTGAAGCTTTCTTT. Protein: CASSFTTWNTEAFF.

This clonotype was seen more than once but under ten times. The V gene is TRBV7-9, the J gene TRBJ2-1, with a weak D call TRBD2 (6 bases). Germline V lookup: CDR1 SEHNR, CDR2 FQNEAQ (reference sequence). V was shortened by 5 bases and J by 9 bases, with 17 bases between the two germline ends. There are 14 residues in the CDR3. CDR3 sequence (DNA): TGTGCCAGCAGCCCACCGACTAGTCAGGCTGAGCAGTTCTTC. Its protein is CASSPPTSQAEQFF.

This clonotype was counted a few times. V and J are TRBV5-1 and TRBJ2-5; 11 bases are a match to TRBD2. The J segment lost 2 bases and the V segment lost 4 bases, leaving 10 bases of the junction unmatched. Per germline, CDR1 SGHRS and CDR2 YFSETQ. The CDR3 runs to 17 residues. DNA for the CDR3: TGCGCCAGCAGCCGGATAGCGGGGGGGCTTAAACAAGAGACCCAGTACTTC. Amino acid sequence: CASSRIAGGLKQETQYF.